The 10 T cell receptor beta chains listed next were all sequenced from one sample in a study of OX40 agonist ivuxolimab in advanced cancers. This table comes from immunoSEQ multiplex PCR, and its TCRdb copy is limited to in-frame clones, with some not included. The sample includes more than 60,000 clones, over 85% seen only once; the top ten take 0.3% to 0.4%. This specimen consisted of CD4+ or CD8+ T cells sorted from blood, obtained in a trial of the OX40 agonist ivuxolimab. These receptors were taken from an adult with an advanced solid tumor such as melanoma, head and neck, liver or kidney cancer.

This clone appeared once. The genes are TRBV5-1 and TRBJ2-7, with 8 bases matching TRBD1. The length of the CDR3 is 14 residues. Unmatched junction bases numbered 8, after V lost 4 bases and J lost 5 bases. The germline CDR1 and CDR2 sequences are SGHRS and YFSETQ. CDR3 region: CASSPGQGHDEQYF. DNA of the CDR3: TGCGCCAGCAGCCCAGGACAGGGACACGACGAGCAGTACTTC. The full variable domain, completed using reference TRBV5-1 and TRBJ2-7, is KAGVTQTPRYLIKTRGQQVTLSCSPISGHRSVSWYQQTPGQGLQFLFEYFSETQRNKGNFPGRFSGRQFSNSRSEMNVSTLELGDSALYLCASSPGQGHDEQYFGPGTRLTVT.

This rearrangement joins TRBV29-1 to TRBJ2-3; maybe TRBD2 (5 bases). Trimming took off 1 base at V and 6 bases at J, with 8 bases between the two ends. The CDR3 extends over 12 amino acids. Germline V gene data show CDR1 as SQVTM and CDR2 as ANQGSEA. The CDR3 sequence is CSVEGGSDTQYF. The CDR3 nucleotides are TGCAGCGTTGAAGGTGGGAGCGATACGCAGTATTTT.

The J gene is TRBJ2-1, the V gene TRBV7-2; 8 bases match TRBD2. The CDR3 covers 15 residues. Germline assignment: CDR1 SGHTA and CDR2 FQGNSA. V shed 1 base and J 8 bases; nucleotides not matched to a gene: 7. CDR3 sequence: CASSLGGTSFYEQFF. CDR3 in DNA: TGTGCCAGCAGCTTAGGCGGGACTAGTTTCTATGAGCAGTTCTTC.

This clone was seen more than once but under ten times. The gene calls are TRBV28 and TRBJ1-1; D perhaps matches TRBD1 (6 bases). The CDR3 loop spans 17 amino acids. Trimming cost V 7 bases and J 4 bases, with 25 bases left between them. The germline gives CDR1 MDHEN, CDR2 SYDVKM. The CDR3: CASNSPAEGQHGTEAFF. The CDR3 nucleotides are TGTGCCAGCAATTCTCCGGCGGAGGGACAACACGGCACTGAAGCTTTCTTT.

V and J are TRBV4-3 and TRBJ2-7; 12 bases are shared with TRBD1. V gave up 5 bases and J gave up 4 bases; unmatched junction bases: 3. Germline V gives CDR1 LGHNA, CDR2 YSLEER. The CDR3 runs to 14 residues. The CDR3 nucleotides are TGCGCCAGCAGCTGGGACAGGGGGCGGTACGAGCAGTACTTC. Protein product: CASSWDRGRYEQYF.

V and J are TRBV30 and TRBJ2-3; TRBD2 is a possible D gene (5 bases). The V and J ends lost 8 bases and 0 bases respectively, with 12 bases between them. The CDR3 length is 13 residues. CDR1 is GTSNPN and CDR2 is SVGIG in the germline V gene (reference sequence). CDR3 bases: TGTGCCACCCAACTAGGAAGCACAGATACGCAGTATTTT. Its translation: CATQLGSTDTQYF.

The genes are TRBV4-1 and TRBJ1-1, with D perhaps matching TRBD1 (6 bases). This CDR3 region has 15 residues. Trimming took 2 bases from V and 6 from J, leaving 16 bases between them. Germline V gives CDR1 MGHRA, CDR2 YSYEKL. CDR3 amino acids: CASSQLHTGRSEAFF. Here the CDR3 DNA reads TGCGCCAGCAGCCAACTCCACACAGGGAGGTCTGAAGCTTTCTTT.

This chain connects TRBV6-1 to TRBJ2-3; D not resolved. Trimming removed 5 bases from V and 11 bases from J, with 11 bases in between. Germline CDR1 and CDR2: MNHNS and SASEGT. This CDR3 is built from 11 residues. Here the CDR3 DNA reads TGTGCCAGCAGTTACGGGTTAGGGCAGTATTTT. This translates into CASSYGLGQYF.

The rearrangement uses TRBV2 and TRBJ1-1; D perhaps matches TRBD1 (5 bases). The CDR3 is 13 residues long. The germline gives CDR1 SNHLY, CDR2 FYNNEI. Trimming stripped 8 bases from V and 4 bases from J, with 14 bases between. CDR3: CASPRGAGTEAFF. The CDR3 bases are TGTGCCAGCCCGAGGGGCGCGGGCACTGAAGCTTTCTTT.

This chain links TRBV7-9 with TRBJ2-7, with a possible D match to TRBD2 (5 bases). V lost 5 bases and J 3 bases, leaving 8 bases between the germline ends. Germline CDR1 is SEHNR and CDR2 is FQNEAQ (reference sequence). The CDR3 sequence is 12 residues long. The chain's CDR3 is CASSAEVYEQYF. The CDR3 DNA follows: TGTGCCAGCAGCGCGGAGGTCTACGAGCAGTACTTC.